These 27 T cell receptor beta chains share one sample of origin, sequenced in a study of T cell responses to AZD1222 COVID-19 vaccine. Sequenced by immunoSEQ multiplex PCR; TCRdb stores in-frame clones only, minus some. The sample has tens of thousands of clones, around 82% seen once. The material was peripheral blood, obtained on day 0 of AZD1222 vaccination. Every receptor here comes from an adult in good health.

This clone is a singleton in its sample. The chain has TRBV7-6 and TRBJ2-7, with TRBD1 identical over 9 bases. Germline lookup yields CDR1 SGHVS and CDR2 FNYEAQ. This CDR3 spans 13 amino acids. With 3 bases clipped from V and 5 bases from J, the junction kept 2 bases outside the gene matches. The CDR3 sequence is CASSFGTGNEQYF. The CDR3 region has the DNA TGTGCCAGCAGCTTCGGGACAGGGAACGAGCAGTACTTC.

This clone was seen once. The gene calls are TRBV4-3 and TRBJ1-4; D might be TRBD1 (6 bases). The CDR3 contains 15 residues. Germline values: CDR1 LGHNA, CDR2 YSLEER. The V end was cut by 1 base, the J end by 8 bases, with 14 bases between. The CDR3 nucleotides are TGCGCCAGCAGCCAAGGTCAAGCAGGGGAGGAAAAACTGTTTTTT. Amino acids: CASSQGQAGEEKLFF.

CDR3 residues: CASSQEPPLSTDTQYF. The DNA for the CDR3 is TGCGCCAGCAGCCAAGAACCCCCGCTAAGCACAGATACGCAGTATTTT. The chain combines TRBV4-1 with TRBJ2-3; D not certain. The CDR3 has 16 amino acids. Germline CDR1 is MGHRA and CDR2 is YSYEKL. V lost 0 bases, J lost 0 bases, and 10 bases lay in between.

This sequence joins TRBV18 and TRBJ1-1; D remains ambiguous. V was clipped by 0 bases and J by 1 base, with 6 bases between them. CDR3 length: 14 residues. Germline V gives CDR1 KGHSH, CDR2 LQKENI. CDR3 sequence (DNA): TGTGCCAGCTCACCACCAAACAGGAACACTGAAGCTTTCTTT. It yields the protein CASSPPNRNTEAFF.

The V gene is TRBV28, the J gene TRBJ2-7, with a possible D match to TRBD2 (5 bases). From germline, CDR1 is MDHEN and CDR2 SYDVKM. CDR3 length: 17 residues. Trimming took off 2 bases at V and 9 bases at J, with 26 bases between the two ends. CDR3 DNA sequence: TGTGCCAGCAGTTTAGTCGGGGTGTCCGACATTTTTCGTGGGCAGTACTTC. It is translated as CASSLVGVSDIFRGQYF.

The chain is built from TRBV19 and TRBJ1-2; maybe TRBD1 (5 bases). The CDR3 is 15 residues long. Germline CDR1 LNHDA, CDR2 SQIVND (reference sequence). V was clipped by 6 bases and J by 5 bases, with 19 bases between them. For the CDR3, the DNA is TGTGCCAGTAGCGTACCGGGACGGGTCGAGTATGGCTACACCTTC. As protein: CASSVPGRVEYGYTF.

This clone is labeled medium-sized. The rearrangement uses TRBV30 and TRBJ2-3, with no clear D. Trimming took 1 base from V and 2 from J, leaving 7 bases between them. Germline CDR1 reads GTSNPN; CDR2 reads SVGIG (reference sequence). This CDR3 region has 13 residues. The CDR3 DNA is TGTGCCTGGAGTGCATACTACACAGATACGCAGTATTTT. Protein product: CAWSAYYTDTQYF. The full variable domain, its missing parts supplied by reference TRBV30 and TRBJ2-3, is SQTIHQWPATLVQPVGSPLSLECTVEGTSNPNLYWYRQAAGRGLQLLFYSVGIGQISSEVPQNLSASRPQDRQFILSSKKLLLSDSGFYLCAWSAYYTDTQYFGPGTRLTVL.

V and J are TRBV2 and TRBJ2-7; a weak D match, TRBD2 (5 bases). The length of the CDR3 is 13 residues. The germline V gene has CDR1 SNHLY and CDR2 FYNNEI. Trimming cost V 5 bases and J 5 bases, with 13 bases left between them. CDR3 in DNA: TGTGCCAGCAGTCCGCCCAACGGGGACGAGCAGTACTTC. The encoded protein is CASSPPNGDEQYF. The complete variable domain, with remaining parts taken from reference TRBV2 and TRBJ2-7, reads EPEVTQTPSHQVTQMGQEVILRCVPISNHLYFYWYRQILGQKVEFLVSFYNNEISEKSEIFDDQFSVERPDGSNFTLKIRSTKLEDSAMYFCASSPPNGDEQYFGPGTRLTVT.

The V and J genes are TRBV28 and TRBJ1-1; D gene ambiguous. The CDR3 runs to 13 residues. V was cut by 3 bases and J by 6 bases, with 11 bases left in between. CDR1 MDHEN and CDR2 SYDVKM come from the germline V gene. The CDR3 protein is CASSFPTPAEAFF. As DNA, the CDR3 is TGTGCCAGCAGTTTCCCCACTCCCGCTGAAGCTTTCTTT.

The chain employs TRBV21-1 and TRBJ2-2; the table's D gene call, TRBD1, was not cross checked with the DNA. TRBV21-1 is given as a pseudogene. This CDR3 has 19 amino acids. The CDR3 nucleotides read TGTGCCAGCAGCCCCCAGGGGGACACCCCTCTTGCAGACACCGGGGAGCTGTTTTTT. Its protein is CASSPQGDTPLADTGELFF.

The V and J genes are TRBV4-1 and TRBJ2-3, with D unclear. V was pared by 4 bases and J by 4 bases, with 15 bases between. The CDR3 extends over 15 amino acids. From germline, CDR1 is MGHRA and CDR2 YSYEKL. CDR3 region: CASSPSGQVADTQYF. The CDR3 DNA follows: TGCGCCAGCAGCCCCTCGGGCCAGGTAGCAGATACGCAGTATTTT.

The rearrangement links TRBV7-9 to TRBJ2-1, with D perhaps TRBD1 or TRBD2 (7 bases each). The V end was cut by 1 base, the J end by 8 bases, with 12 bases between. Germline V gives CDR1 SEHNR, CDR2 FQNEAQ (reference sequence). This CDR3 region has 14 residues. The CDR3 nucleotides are TGTGCCAGCAGCTTAGTGACAGGGAGGGATGAGCAGTTCTTC. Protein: CASSLVTGRDEQFF.

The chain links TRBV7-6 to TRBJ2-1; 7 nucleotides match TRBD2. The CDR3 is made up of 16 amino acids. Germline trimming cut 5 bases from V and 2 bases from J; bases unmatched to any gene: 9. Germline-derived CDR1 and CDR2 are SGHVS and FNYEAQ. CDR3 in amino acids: CASSRSSGAAYNEQFF. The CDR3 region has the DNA TGTGCCAGCAGCCGATCTAGCGGAGCGGCCTACAATGAGCAGTTCTTC.

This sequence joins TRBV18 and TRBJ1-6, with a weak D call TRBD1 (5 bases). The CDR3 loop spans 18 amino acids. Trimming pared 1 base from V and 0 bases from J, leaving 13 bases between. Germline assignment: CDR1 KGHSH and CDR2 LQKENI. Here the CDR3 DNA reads TGTGCCAGCTCACCACGCCGTGCAGGGAGCTCCTATAATTCACCCCTCCACTTT. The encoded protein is CASSPRRAGSSYNSPLHF.

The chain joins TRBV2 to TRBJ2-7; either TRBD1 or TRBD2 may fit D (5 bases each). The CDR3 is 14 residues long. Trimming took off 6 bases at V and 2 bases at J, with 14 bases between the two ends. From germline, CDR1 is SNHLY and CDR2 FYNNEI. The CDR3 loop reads CASRRDLHAYEQYF. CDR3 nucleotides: TGTGCCAGCAGGAGGGACCTACACGCCTACGAGCAGTACTTC.

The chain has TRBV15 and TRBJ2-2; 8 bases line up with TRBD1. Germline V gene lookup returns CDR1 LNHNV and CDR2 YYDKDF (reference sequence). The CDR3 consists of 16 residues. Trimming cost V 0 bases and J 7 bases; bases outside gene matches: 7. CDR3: CATSREGRGRIGELFF. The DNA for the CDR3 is TGTGCCACCAGCAGAGAGGGCAGGGGGCGGATCGGGGAGCTGTTTTTT.

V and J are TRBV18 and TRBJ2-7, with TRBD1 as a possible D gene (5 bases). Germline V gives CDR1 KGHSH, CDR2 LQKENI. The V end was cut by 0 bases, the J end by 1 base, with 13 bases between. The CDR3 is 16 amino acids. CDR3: CASSPPNRLISYEQYF. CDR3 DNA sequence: TGTGCCAGCTCACCACCTAACAGGCTAATTTCCTACGAGCAGTACTTC. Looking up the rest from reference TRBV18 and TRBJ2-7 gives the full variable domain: NAGVMQNPRHLVRRRGQEARLRCSPMKGHSHVYWYRQLPEEGLKFMVYLQKENIIDESGMPKERFSAEFPKEGPSILRIQQVVRGDSAAYFCASSPPNRLISYEQYFGPGTRLTVT.

The CDR3 protein is CASSYWQVAYEQYF. The DNA for the CDR3 is TGTGCCAGCAGTTATTGGCAGGTCGCCTACGAGCAGTACTTC. This chain connects TRBV6-2 or TRBV6-3 to TRBJ2-7; the D is unclear. Per germline, CDR1 MNHEY and CDR2 SVGEGT. The CDR3 sequence is 14 residues long. The V end lost 3 bases, the J end lost 2 bases, and 11 bases lay between the germline ends.

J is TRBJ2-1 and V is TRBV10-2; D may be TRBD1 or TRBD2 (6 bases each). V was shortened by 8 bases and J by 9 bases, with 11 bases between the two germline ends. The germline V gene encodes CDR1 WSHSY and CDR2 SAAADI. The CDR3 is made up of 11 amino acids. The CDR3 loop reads CASHEGGEQFF. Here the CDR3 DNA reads TGCGCCAGCCACGAGGGGGGTGAGCAGTTCTTC.

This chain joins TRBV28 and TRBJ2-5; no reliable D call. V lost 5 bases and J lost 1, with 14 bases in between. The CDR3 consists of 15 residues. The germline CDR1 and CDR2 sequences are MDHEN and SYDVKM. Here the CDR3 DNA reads TGTGCCAGCAGTCCCCCGGTAGACACCCAAGAGACCCAGTACTTC. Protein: CASSPPVDTQETQYF.

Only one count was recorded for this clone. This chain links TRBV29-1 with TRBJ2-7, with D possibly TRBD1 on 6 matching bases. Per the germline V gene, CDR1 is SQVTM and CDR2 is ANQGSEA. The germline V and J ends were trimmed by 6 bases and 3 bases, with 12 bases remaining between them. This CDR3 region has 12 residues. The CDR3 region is CSVRTAIYEQYF. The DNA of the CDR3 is TGCAGCGTCCGGACAGCCATCTACGAGCAGTACTTC.

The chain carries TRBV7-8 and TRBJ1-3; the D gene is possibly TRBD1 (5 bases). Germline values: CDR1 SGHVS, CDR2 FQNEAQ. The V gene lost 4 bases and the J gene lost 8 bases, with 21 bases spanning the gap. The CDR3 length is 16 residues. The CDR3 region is CASSYDGREQVDTIYF. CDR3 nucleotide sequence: TGTGCCAGCAGCTACGACGGAAGGGAACAGGTGGACACCATATATTTT.

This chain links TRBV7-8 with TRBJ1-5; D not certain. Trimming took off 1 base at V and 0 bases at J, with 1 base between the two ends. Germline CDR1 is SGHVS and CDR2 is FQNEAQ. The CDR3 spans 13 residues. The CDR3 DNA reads TGTGCCAGCAGCTTAGTTAGCAATCAGCCCCAGCATTTT. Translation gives CASSLVSNQPQHF.

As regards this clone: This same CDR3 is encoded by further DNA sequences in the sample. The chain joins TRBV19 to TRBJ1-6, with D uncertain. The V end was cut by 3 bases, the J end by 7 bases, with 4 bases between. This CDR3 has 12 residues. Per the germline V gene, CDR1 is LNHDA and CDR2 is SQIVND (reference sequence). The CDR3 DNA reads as TGTGCCAGTAGTATTCAGAATTCACCCCTCCACTTT. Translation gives CASSIQNSPLHF. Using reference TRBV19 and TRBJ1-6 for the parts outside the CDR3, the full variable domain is DGGITQSPKYLFRKEGQNVTLSCEQNLNHDAMYWYRQDPGQGLRLIYYSQIVNDFQKGDIAEGYSVSREKKESFPLTVTSAQKNPTAFYLCASSIQNSPLHFGNGTRLTVT.

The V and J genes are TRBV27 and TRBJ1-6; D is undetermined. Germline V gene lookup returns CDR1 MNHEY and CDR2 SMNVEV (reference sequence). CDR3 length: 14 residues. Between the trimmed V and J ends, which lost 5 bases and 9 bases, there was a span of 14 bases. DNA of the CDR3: TGTGCCAGCAGTCGAGAGGGCATTAGTTCACCCCTCCACTTT. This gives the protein CASSREGISSPLHF.

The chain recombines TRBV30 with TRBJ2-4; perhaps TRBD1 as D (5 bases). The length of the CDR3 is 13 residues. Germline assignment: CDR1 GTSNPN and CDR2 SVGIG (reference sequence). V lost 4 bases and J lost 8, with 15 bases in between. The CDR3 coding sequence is TGTGCCTGGACCCCGACAGCGTCGGACATTCAGTACTTC. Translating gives CAWTPTASDIQYF.

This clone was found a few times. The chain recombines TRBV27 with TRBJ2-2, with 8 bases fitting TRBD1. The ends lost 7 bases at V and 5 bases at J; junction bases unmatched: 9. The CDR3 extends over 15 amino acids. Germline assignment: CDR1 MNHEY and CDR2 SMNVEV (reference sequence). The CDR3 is CASKWRQGTTGELFF. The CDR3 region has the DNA TGTGCCAGCAAGTGGCGACAGGGGACTACCGGGGAGCTGTTTTTT.